This is a list of T cell receptor beta chains from one sample in a study of blood T cell repertoires in COVID-19. Sequencing used immunoSEQ multiplex PCR; TCRdb keeps in-frame clones, though not all of them. The repertoire holds just under 300,000 clones, with around nine tenths as singletons. The sample consisted of peripheral blood. Every receptor here comes from a man aged 70-80 years with acute or convalescent COVID-19. The CDR3 runs from the conserved cysteine through the conserved F or W. Each record gives: CDR3 length, J gene, D gene, V gene, clone size, CDR3 protein, CDR3 DNA. D genes are given only for firm matches. Expanded clones get a size class; other rows say once, few or many, or leave the size out.

>13|TRBJ1-3|TRBD1|TRBV12-3/TRBV12-4|NA
CASRRQGRNTIYF
TGTGCCAGCAGGCGACAGGGGAGAAACACCATATATTTT
>13|TRBJ1-1|TRBD1|TRBV12-3/TRBV12-4|NA
CASSWDRGTEAFF
TGTGCCAGCAGTTGGGACAGGGGCACTGAAGCTTTCTTT
>13|TRBJ2-7|NA|TRBV28|NA
CASSFAGSYEQYF
TGTGCCAGCAGTTTCGCAGGCTCCTACGAGCAGTACTTC
>13|TRBJ1-4|TRBD1|TRBV18|NA
CASSRDSNEKLFF
TGTGCCAGCTCTCGGGACAGTAATGAAAAACTGTTTTTT
>11|TRBJ2-7|TRBD1|TRBV2|NA
CASGTVYEQYF
TGTGCCAGCGGGACAGTCTACGAGCAGTACTTC
>17|TRBJ2-1|TRBD2|TRBV19|NA
CASSSRLAGESYNEQFF
TGTGCCAGTAGTTCACGACTAGCGGGAGAGTCTTACAATGAGCAGTTCTTC
>12|TRBJ1-1|NA|TRBV2|NA
CAGGASYHEAFF
TGTGCCGGAGGGGCCTCCTATCATGAAGCTTTCTTT
>14|TRBJ2-1|NA|TRBV28|NA
CASSRDFPYNEQFF
TGTGCCAGCAGCCGGGACTTTCCCTACAATGAGCAGTTCTTC
>17|TRBJ1-4|NA|TRBV28|NA
CASSPLRGLTTNEKLFF
TGTGCCAGCAGTCCCCTCAGGGGACTAACAACTAATGAAAAACTGTTTTTT
>15|TRBJ2-7|NA|TRBV11-2|NA
CASSLKFPGAYEQYF
TGTGCCAGCAGCTTAAAGTTCCCAGGGGCTTACGAGCAGTACTTC
>13|TRBJ2-1|NA|TRBV19|NA
CASSTSEYNEQFF
TGTGCCAGTAGTACCAGCGAGTACAATGAGCAGTTCTTC
>15|TRBJ1-5|TRBD1|TRBV2|NA
CASSSTGFGGQPQHF
TGTGCCAGCAGTTCGACAGGGTTCGGCGGTCAGCCCCAGCATTTT
>14|TRBJ1-4|NA|TRBV6-5|NA
CASSPDSLNEKLFF
TGTGCCAGCAGCCCGGACAGTCTGAATGAAAAACTGTTTTTT
>19|TRBJ2-2|TRBD1|TRBV3-1/TRBV3-2|NA
CASSQPPGQNIPNTGELFF
TGTGCCAGCAGCCAACCTCCGGGACAGAATATACCGAACACCGGGGAGCTGTTTTTT
>13|TRBJ1-2|NA|TRBV12-3/TRBV12-4|NA
CASSQDRIYGYTF
TGTGCCAGCAGCCAGGACAGAATCTATGGCTACACCTTC
>13|TRBJ2-7|NA|TRBV5-1|few
CASSLAQGDEQYF
TGCGCCAGCAGCTTGGCACAGGGCGACGAGCAGTACTTC
>14|TRBJ1-6|NA|TRBV19|NA
CASSVSGQNSPLHF
TGTGCCAGTAGCGTCAGCGGGCAGAATTCACCCCTCCACTTT
>16|TRBJ1-5|NA|TRBV15|NA
CATSRGDPNSNQPQHF
TGTGCCACCAGCAGAGGAGATCCAAATAGCAATCAGCCCCAGCATTTT
>17|TRBJ2-3|TRBD2|TRBV9|NA
CASSVATSGGMADTQYF
TGTGCCAGCAGCGTAGCTACTAGCGGGGGCATGGCAGATACGCAGTATTTT
>14|TRBJ2-7|NA|TRBV21-1|NA
CASCPWQGFYEQYF
TGTGCCAGCTGCCCGTGGCAGGGCTTTTACGAGCAGTACTTC
>17|TRBJ1-6|NA|TRBV7-2|NA
CASSFPSAGLYNSPLHF
TGTGCCAGCAGCTTCCCCTCCGCAGGGTTGTATAATTCACCCCTCCACTTT
>13|TRBJ2-7|TRBD2|TRBV19|NA
CATQAGESYEQYF
TGTGCCACCCAGGCGGGGGAGTCCTACGAGCAGTACTTC
>16|TRBJ2-5|TRBD2|TRBV7-9|NA
CASSRHASAGGETQYF
TGTGCCAGCAGCCGTCACGCCTCAGCGGGGGGAGAGACCCAGTACTTC
>13|TRBJ1-6|NA|TRBV2|NA
CASISGFNSPLHF
TGTGCCAGCATCTCCGGGTTTAATTCACCCCTCCACTTT
>14|TRBJ1-4|NA|TRBV2|NA
CASSVSGTNEKLFF
TGTGCCAGCAGTGTGTCAGGAACTAATGAAAAACTGTTTTTT
>12|TRBJ1-1|NA|TRBV29-1|once
CSVNSWNTEAFF
TGCAGCGTTAACAGCTGGAACACTGAAGCTTTCTTT
>19|TRBJ2-5|NA|TRBV15|NA
CATSRDGGGASIYQETQYF
TGTGCCACCAGCAGAGACGGGGGAGGAGCATCCATTTACCAAGAGACCCAGTACTTC
>16|TRBJ2-7|TRBD2|TRBV3-1/TRBV3-2|NA
CASSQDSSGRAVEQYF
TGTGCCAGCAGCCAAGATAGCAGCGGGAGGGCCGTCGAGCAGTACTTC
>13|TRBJ2-7|TRBD2|TRBV3-1/TRBV3-2|NA
CASGNRLASEQYF
TGTGCCAGCGGCAACAGACTAGCCTCCGAGCAGTACTTC
>14|TRBJ1-2|NA|TRBV6-1|NA
CASSEQAEMYGYTF
TGTGCCAGCAGTGAACAGGCAGAGATGTATGGCTACACCTTC
>15|TRBJ1-2|NA|TRBV19|once
CASSVSGTLNYGYTF
TGTGCCAGTAGTGTGAGCGGGACACTAAACTATGGCTACACCTTC
>15|TRBJ1-4|TRBD1|TRBV18|NA
CASSPTGGSGEKLFF
TGTGCCAGCTCACCGACAGGGGGCTCAGGGGAAAAACTGTTTTTT
>20|TRBJ2-1|NA|TRBV21-1|once
CASSQPGLAGDNSSYNEQFF
TGTGCCAGCAGCCAACCGGGACTAGCGGGGGATAATAGCTCCTACAATGAGCAGTTCTTC
>14|TRBJ1-2|TRBD1|TRBV6-4|NA
CASSADRTSVGYTF
TGTGCCAGCAGCGCGGACAGGACTTCGGTGGGCTACACCTTC
>15|TRBJ1-6|NA|TRBV9|once
CASSGGWGNGSPLHF
TGTGCCAGCAGCGGTGGGTGGGGCAATGGTTCACCCCTCCACTTT
>13|TRBJ1-2|TRBD1|TRBV6-6|NA
CASRGQGIRGYTF
TGTGCCAGCAGGGGACAGGGAATCCGCGGCTACACCTTC
>15|TRBJ1-2|TRBD1|TRBV11-2|few
CASSRLGTGPYGYTF
TGTGCCAGCAGCCGGTTGGGGACAGGGCCCTATGGCTACACCTTC
>15|TRBJ1-1|NA|TRBV7-2|NA
CASSLAQGFSTEAFF
TGTGCCAGCAGCTTAGCCCAGGGATTCTCCACTGAAGCTTTCTTT
>15|TRBJ2-7|NA|TRBV5-4|few
CASSIKQGDFYEQYF
TGTGCCAGCAGCATTAAGCAGGGGGACTTCTACGAGCAGTACTTC
>15|TRBJ1-6|NA|TRBV3-1/TRBV3-2|NA
CASSQVDGAGSPLHF
TGTGCCAGCAGCCAAGTCGATGGGGCTGGTTCACCCCTCCACTTT
>14|TRBJ1-5|NA|TRBV28|NA
CASSLTANNQPQHF
TGTGCCAGCAGTTTAACAGCCAACAATCAGCCCCAGCATTTT
>14|TRBJ1-5|TRBD1|TRBV6-5|NA
CASSNRDRDQPQHF
TGTGCCAGCAGTAACCGGGACAGAGATCAGCCCCAGCATTTT
>15|TRBJ1-2|NA|TRBV2|NA
CASSEGILFGSPGSF
TGTGCCAGCAGTGAAGGCATTCTTTTCGGCAGCCCGGGTTCCTTC
>19|TRBJ2-1|TRBD2|TRBV27|NA
CASSLASGTAGQSYNEQFF
TGTGCCAGCAGTTTAGCTAGCGGGACCGCCGGGCAGTCCTACAATGAGCAGTTCTTC
>13|TRBJ2-1|NA|TRBV18|NA
CASSPPSWNEQFF
TGTGCCAGCTCACCACCGAGCTGGAATGAGCAGTTCTTC
>13|TRBJ2-5|TRBD1|TRBV5-1|NA
CASSLDRGETQYF
TGCGCCAGCAGCTTGGACAGGGGTGAGACCCAGTACTTC
>18|TRBJ2-7|TRBD2|TRBV7-9|NA
CASSLAPGTSGGAYEQYF
TGTGCCAGCAGCTTAGCCCCAGGAACTAGCGGGGGGGCCTACGAGCAGTACTTC
>15|TRBJ2-7|NA|TRBV28|NA
CASSFQGPRYYEQYF
TGTGCCAGCAGTTTCCAGGGGCCGCGATACTACGAGCAGTACTTC
>13|TRBJ1-1|NA|TRBV4-3|NA
CASSQDIETEAFF
TGCGCCAGCAGCCAAGATATTGAGACTGAAGCTTTCTTT
>15|TRBJ2-1|TRBD2|TRBV2|NA
CASETLGLAGNEQFF
TGTGCCAGTGAAACCTTGGGACTAGCGGGCAATGAGCAGTTCTTC
>15|TRBJ2-1|NA|TRBV19|NA
CASSAETEINNEQFF
TGTGCCAGTAGTGCAGAGACAGAAATTAACAATGAGCAGTTCTTC
>15|TRBJ2-1|NA|TRBV9|NA
CASSPSGSSYNEQFF
TGTGCCAGCAGCCCGTCTGGTAGCTCCTACAATGAGCAGTTCTTC
>16|TRBJ2-3|NA|TRBV5-1|NA
CASSLGLTGDTDTQYF
TGCGCCAGCAGCTTAGGACTGACAGGTGACACAGATACGCAGTATTTT